This is a list of T cell receptor beta chains from one sample in a study of regulatory T cells in long-lasting Graves disease. TCRdb fed the multiplex PCR reads into MiXCR, producing one record per CDR3 protein. This sample carries 300,000 or so distinct CDR3 sequences, roughly a fifth of them seen once, and the ten largest clones take just under 30%. The source was peripheral blood mononuclear cells (PBMCs), collected when the disease was refractory, from a patient treated with antithyroid drugs. These receptors were taken from a female donor with Graves disease. CDR3s include the opening cysteine and the closing phenylalanine or tryptophan. The order of the fields is V gene, clone size, CDR3 protein. Expanded clones get a size class; other rows say once, few or many, or leave the size out.

>TRBV12-3/TRBV12-4|-
CASSFLAGGVLSETQYF
>TRBV14|-
CASSQQGALNEKLFF
>TRBV19|few
CASSIGTPYGYTF
>TRBV6-2/TRBV6-3|few
CASSYMRSGAYEQYF
>TRBV19|few
CASSPDRGLRTEAFF
>TRBV18|many
CASSPPGKATNEKLFF
>TRBV28|many
CASSLGQGARGYTF
>TRBV19|-
CASRAATNEKLFF
>TRBV20-1|many
CSARDSGRGYSYEQYF
>TRBV3-1|many
CASSPRLGRGNYGYTF
>TRBV7-2|few
CASSLTGGAVIGELFF
>TRBV12-3/TRBV12-4|many
CASSPGLSGYTF
>TRBV5-6|-
CASSLGPRGLAASYEQYF
>TRBV7-8|many
CASSLARWSGQPQHF
>TRBV20-1|-
CSARTIWTGELFF
>TRBV7-9|-
CASSLGYRDRARTEAFF
>TRBV20-1|-
CSATTGTSGSGGPAGELFF
>TRBV11-2|many
CASSRTYEQYF
>TRBV19|few
CATTSPGGTSPLHF
>TRBV11-2|many
CASSRDRAGNTEAFF
>TRBV6-1|-
CASRTGPRGYTF
>TRBV28|-
CASSLSSGSPGELFF
>TRBV10-3|-
CAIRSSGQGYTGELFF
>TRBV6-5|many
CASSYSTGFGGYTF
>TRBV28|many
CASSLYAGGETQYF
>TRBV7-9|-
CASSSSPGLAVSYEQYF
>TRBV5-5|few
CASSLTGPYSGNTIYF
>TRBV11-2|once
CASSNIAGAYNEQFF
>TRBV10-2|many
CASIIKGENWYTEAFF
>TRBV10-2|few
CASRRSATNEKLFF
>TRBV7-9|-
CANRPTGSYEQYF
>TRBV7-9|-
CASSLERGQGSLWSNTEAFF
>TRBV7-2|many
CASSLAWGTEAFF
>TRBV28|many
CASSDRTREEETQYF
>TRBV11-2|many
CASSFGEETQYF
>TRBV19|few
CASSIEAGVKNEQFF
>TRBV4-2|-
CASSQGFQVSNQPQHF
>TRBV7-3|few
CASSLNRLAKGNAGELFF
>TRBV7-9|many
CASSPALLDGNYGYTF
>TRBV27|many
CASNTIWDSSYNSPLHF
>TRBV20-1|-
CSARENRAEAFF
>TRBV5-6|-
CASSLWTSGRAASYEQYF
>TRBV2|many
CASAALLGRTEAFF
>TRBV20-1|few
CSATGQPGLARREQFF
>TRBV11-2|many
CASSQLRYEQYF
>TRBV28|many
CASSLTTSARLLYTGELFF
>TRBV20-1|many
CSAKGEGEKLFF
>TRBV18|few
CASSTPYPGPEYGYTF
>TRBV7-3|-
CASSPHGRSEQYF
>TRBV4-1|few
CASSQDLDPLRTEAFF
>TRBV7-3|many
CASSLKGGQGYEQYF
>TRBV20-1|-
CSRKDSNYGYTF
>TRBV12-3/TRBV12-4|-
CASSLVFGSTGANVLTF
>TRBV4-3|-
CASSQDLWGAHTEAFF
>TRBV30|-
CAWSPGTTNVLTF